The source of this TCR beta chain is a study of blood T cell repertoires in COVID-19. On the study more broadly: Specimens from acute and convalescent COVID-19 originated in the United States, Italy and Spain.

This clone occurred a few times. This CDR3 comprises 12 residues. Germline V gene lookup returns CDR1 SEHNR and CDR2 FQNEAQ (reference sequence). V lost 2 bases and J lost 6, with 5 bases in between. As processed by the authors: Quantification of nucleated cells was approximated via reference gene primer amplification. The table came from immunoSEQ multiplex PCR; TCRdb's copy has only in-frame clones and leaves some out. V and J calls and clone size are given by that table; D and trimming were obtained from the DNA. Of hundreds of thousands of clones in the sample, 88% are singletons; the top ten hold just under 1%.

The chain carries TRBV7-9 and TRBJ1-5; no clear D gene. The source material was PBMCs or T cells enriched from blood (not recorded which). The TCR sequence derives from a woman in her 30s who had recovered from COVID-19. The CDR3, as DNA: TGTGCCAGCAGCTTAAGCGCTCAGCCCCAGCATTTT. Translation: CASSLSAQPQHF.